A single sample gave rise to the 2 T cell receptor beta chains below, sequenced in a study of cytomegalovirus exposure and HLA in healthy donors. PCR involved 60 Vbeta and 13 Jbeta primers. The assay was immunoSEQ multiplex PCR, and TCRdb's table has in-frame clones only and misses some. Of about 230,000 clones listed, 85% to 90% are singletons. Sequencing input: PBMCs. Receptors originate from a human donor in good health.

This clone was found once. J is TRBJ1-1 and V is TRBV5-4; maybe TRBD1 (5 bases). This CDR3 region has 14 residues. CDR1 and CDR2 from the germline V gene are SGHNT and YYREEE (reference sequence). V was cut by 0 bases and J by 1 base, with 7 bases left in between. The CDR3: CASSLGTGNTEAFF. Written as DNA, the CDR3 is TGTGCCAGCAGCTTGGGTACAGGGAACACTGAAGCTTTCTTT.

The chain joins TRBV28 to TRBJ2-7; D gene ambiguous. Per germline, CDR1 MDHEN and CDR2 SYDVKM. V lost 3 bases, J lost 3 bases, and 3 bases lay in between. CDR3 size: 11 residues. CDR3 bases: TGTGCCAGCAGTTTGTACTACGAGCAGTACTTC. Amino acid sequence: CASSLYYEQYF.